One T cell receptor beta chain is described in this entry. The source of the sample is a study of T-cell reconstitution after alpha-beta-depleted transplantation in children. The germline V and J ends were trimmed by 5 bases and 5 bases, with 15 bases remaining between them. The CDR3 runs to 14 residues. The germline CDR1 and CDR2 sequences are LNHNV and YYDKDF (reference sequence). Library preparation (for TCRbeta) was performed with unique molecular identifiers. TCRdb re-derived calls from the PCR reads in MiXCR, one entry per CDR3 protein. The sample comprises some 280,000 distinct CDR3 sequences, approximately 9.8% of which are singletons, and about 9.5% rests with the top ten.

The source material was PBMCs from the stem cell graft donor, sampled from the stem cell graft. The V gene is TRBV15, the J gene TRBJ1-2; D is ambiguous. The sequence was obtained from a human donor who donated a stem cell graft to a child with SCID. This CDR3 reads CATSLPSESYGYTF. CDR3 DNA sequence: TGTGCCACCAGCCTCCCGAGCGAGTCGTATGGCTACACCTTC.